A selection of T cell receptor beta chains follows, all from one sample in a study of cytomegalovirus exposure and HLA in healthy donors. Libraries were prepared by immunoSEQ multiplex PCR; TCRdb keeps only in-frame clonotypes and omits some of them. The sample includes about 170,000 clones, 73% of them seen just once. The sequenced material came from PBMCs. These receptors originate from a woman in her late teens or twenties in good health and CMV-seropositive. The CDR3 runs from the conserved cysteine through the conserved F or W.

V: TRBV19
J: TRBJ2-7
CDR3: CASRARGESTYEQYF

V: TRBV6-1
J: TRBJ2-1
CDR3: CASVPRQFNEQFF

V: TRBV7-9
J: TRBJ2-2
CDR3: CASSPRQANTGELFF

V: TRBV5-6
J: TRBJ2-2
CDR3: CASHPRLAGVANTGELFF

V: TRBV7-3
J: TRBJ1-1
CDR3: CASSLGTVTEAFF

V: TRBV10-3
J: TRBJ1-1
CDR3: CASGQVSEAFF

V: TRBV5-1
J: TRBJ1-6
CDR3: CASSFSRQRNSPLHF

V: TRBV4-2
J: TRBJ2-1
CDR3: CASSHPRDNEQFF

V: TRBV6-5
J: TRBJ2-7
CDR3: CASSYSTGTTYEQYF

V: TRBV9
J: TRBJ2-7
CDR3: CASSGGLAGPLEQYF

V: TRBV19
J: TRBJ1-1
CDR3: CASGQGGYVEAFF

V: TRBV10-2
J: TRBJ2-7
CDR3: CASSEGIGLAGGPFSYEQYF

V: TRBV5-1
J: TRBJ2-7
CDR3: CASSVGDSSEQYF

V: TRBV6-1
J: TRBJ1-5
CDR3: CASRQQGEESQPQHF

V: TRBV7-2
J: TRBJ1-1
CDR3: CASSLAGKGSMNTEAFF

V: TRBV4-3
J: TRBJ2-7
CDR3: CASSQSVDRGTGEQYF

V: TRBV6-1
J: TRBJ2-2
CDR3: CASSVQGGGELFF

V: TRBV5-1
J: TRBJ2-1
CDR3: CASSLTTIAGGPDEQFF

V: TRBV28
J: TRBJ2-3
CDR3: CASSRQGTIADTQYF

V: TRBV28
J: TRBJ2-2
CDR3: CASVQRGAITGELFF

V: TRBV27
J: TRBJ2-2
CDR3: CASSRTTSNTGELFF

V: TRBV7-9
J: TRBJ2-5
CDR3: CASSLYRGAGETQYF

V: TRBV4-3
J: TRBJ1-5
CDR3: CASSQDRGQPQHF

V: TRBV6-4
J: TRBJ1-1
CDR3: CASSAPGRDTEAFF

V: TRBV4-3
J: TRBJ1-1
CDR3: CASSQDGAGMNTEAFF

V: TRBV5-6
J: TRBJ1-2
CDR3: CASSLGREDGYTF